The 32 T cell receptor beta chains presented below share a single source sample, sequenced in a study of T cell responses to AZD1222 COVID-19 vaccine. Data came from immunoSEQ multiplex PCR; TCRdb stores just in-frame clones and leaves some out. This sample has roughly 140,000 clones, with about 93% found just once. Source: peripheral blood, taken on day 0 of AZD1222 vaccination. Source of these receptors: an adult in good health.

The CDR3 region is CASSQDPGASPLHF. CDR3 DNA sequence: TGCGCCAGCAGCCAAGACCCAGGGGCCTCACCCCTCCACTTT. V is TRBV4-1 and J is TRBJ1-6, with D maybe TRBD1 (6 bases). This CDR3 comprises 14 residues. With 0 bases removed from V and 10 bases from J, the gap between germline ends came to 10 bases. Germline V gene data show CDR1 as MGHRA and CDR2 as YSYEKL.

This clone was picked up one time. The V gene is TRBV28, the J gene TRBJ2-6; TRBD1 matches at 8 bases. This CDR3 is 15 amino acids long. CDR1 MDHEN and CDR2 SYDVKM come from the germline V gene. The trim removed 4 bases at V and 3 bases at J, leaving 2 bases unmatched. The CDR3 region has the DNA TGTGCCAGCAGTTCAGGGGGCAGTGGGGCCAACGTCCTGACTTTC. It translates to CASSSGGSGANVLTF.

CDR3 DNA: TGTGCCAGCAGCTTGATAGTTGGATCGGGGGGAACCGGGGAGCTGTTTTTT. The encoded protein is CASSLIVGSGGTGELFF. This rearrangement joins TRBV5-6 to TRBJ2-2; 7 bases align to TRBD2. The V segment lost 1 base and the J segment 5 bases; nucleotides outside the gene matches: 11. Germline lookup yields CDR1 SGHDT and CDR2 YYEEEE. The CDR3 contains 17 residues. The whole variable domain, remainder taken from reference TRBV5-6 and TRBJ2-2, is DAGVTQSPTHLIKTRGQQVTLRCSPKSGHDTVSWYQQALGQGPQFIFQYYEEEERQRGNFPDRFSGHQFPNYSSELNVNALLLGDSALYLCASSLIVGSGGTGELFFGEGSRLTVL.

This chain uses TRBV14 with TRBJ1-1; maybe TRBD1 (5 bases). V was trimmed by 7 bases and J by 5 bases, leaving 14 bases between them. Germline V lookup: CDR1 SGHDN, CDR2 FVKESK. The CDR3 has 13 residues. The CDR3 DNA reads TGTGCCAGCACTATGGGACGTGGGACTGAAGCTTTCTTT. Translating gives CASTMGRGTEAFF. The whole variable domain, remainder taken from reference TRBV14 and TRBJ1-1, is EAGVTQFPSHSVIEKGQTVTLRCDPISGHDNLYWYRRVMGKEIKFLLHFVKESKQDESGMPNNRFLAERTGGTYSTLKVQPAELEDSGVYFCASTMGRGTEAFFGQGTRLTVV.

Comments on this clone: In the same sample, other DNA sequences code for this CDR3. The chain recombines TRBV2 with TRBJ1-6, with D hard to call. The CDR3 is 13 amino acids. V lost 8 bases, J lost 7 bases, and 12 bases lay in between. Germline V CDR1 and CDR2: SNHLY, FYNNEI. CDR3 sequence (DNA): TGTGCCAGCCGGGCAAGAGGAAATTCACCCCTCCACTTT. Translating it yields CASRARGNSPLHF.

The chain couples TRBV15 to TRBJ2-7; no clear D. CDR1 is LNHNV, CDR2 YYDKDF, per germline (reference sequence). The CDR3 covers 13 residues. The V and J ends lost 3 bases and 4 bases respectively, with 10 bases between them. In DNA form, the CDR3 reads TGTGCCACCAGCAGCCTGACGGCTTACGAGCAGTACTTC. This translates into CATSSLTAYEQYF.

The chain recombines TRBV9 with TRBJ2-1, with 8 bases that match TRBD2. CDR1 is SGDLS, CDR2 YYNGEE, per germline. The CDR3 length is 14 residues. J lost 8 bases, V lost 3 bases, and 7 bases had no gene match. The CDR3 nucleotides read TGTGCCAGCAGCGCAGGGATAGCGGGACATGAGCAGTTCTTC. It specifies CASSAGIAGHEQFF.

This CDR3 is CASLKVGGLNTEAFF. In DNA, the CDR3 is TGTGCCAGCTTGAAAGTAGGGGGTCTGAACACTGAAGCTTTCTTT. The chain links TRBV7-2 to TRBJ1-1, with D perhaps TRBD1 (6 bases). V was pared by 8 bases and J by 0 bases, with 16 bases between. CDR1 is SGHTA and CDR2 is FQGNSA in the germline V gene. CDR3 size: 15 residues.

The chain combines TRBV20-1 with TRBJ1-4; no definite D call. Germline lookup yields CDR1 DFQATT and CDR2 SNEGSKA (reference sequence). This CDR3 is built from 13 residues. The V and J ends lost 3 bases and 8 bases respectively, with 13 bases between them. The CDR3 DNA reads TGCAGTGCTAGTAACCCAGGAGCCGAAAAACTGTTTTTT. This translates into CSASNPGAEKLFF.

The chain employs TRBV3-1 (or the pseudogene TRBV3-2) and TRBJ2-2; no reliable D call. The ends were cut back, 3 bases at V and 7 bases at J, with 12 bases in the middle. This CDR3 has 14 amino acids. The germline CDR1 and CDR2 sequences are LGHDT and YNNKEL (reference sequence). CDR3 region: CASSQGNSGGELFF. The CDR3, as DNA: TGTGCCAGCAGCCAGGGGAACTCGGGCGGGGAGCTGTTTTTT.

This rearrangement joins TRBV4-2 to TRBJ2-1, with D maybe TRBD1 (6 bases). CDR3 length: 14 amino acids. The V gene lost 6 bases and the J gene lost 8 bases, with 17 bases spanning the gap. CDR1 LGHNA and CDR2 YNFKEQ come from the germline V gene. The CDR3 loop is CASRKNRDGDEQFF. The CDR3 DNA reads TGTGCCAGCAGGAAGAACAGGGATGGCGATGAGCAGTTCTTC.

V and J are TRBV27 and TRBJ1-5; D uncertain. The CDR3 covers 16 residues. In germline, CDR1 is MNHEY, CDR2 SMNVEV (reference sequence). V was shortened by 3 bases and J by 6 bases, with 18 bases between the two germline ends. CDR3 sequence reads: CASSLVYPQSLQPQHF. DNA for the CDR3: TGTGCCAGCAGTTTGGTTTACCCTCAGAGCCTTCAGCCCCAGCATTTT.

The CDR3 DNA reads TGCAGCGACGAAGGCGGGTATACCACCGGGGAGCTGTTTTTT. It translates to CSDEGGYTTGELFF. The chain combines TRBV29-1 with TRBJ2-2, with D perhaps TRBD2 (5 bases). In germline, CDR1 is SQVTM, CDR2 ANQGSEA. This CDR3 region has 14 residues. Trimming left V 7 bases short and J 4 bases short, with 16 bases between.

The chain couples TRBV28 to TRBJ1-1; D may be TRBD1 (5 bases). CDR1 and CDR2 from the germline V gene are MDHEN and SYDVKM. Trimming removed 5 bases at V and 4 bases at J, with 11 bases between. The CDR3 covers 13 residues. CDR3 sequence reads: CASSPTGITEAFF. As DNA, the CDR3 is TGTGCCAGCAGTCCTACAGGCATCACTGAAGCTTTCTTT.

This clone has only a few counts. The V call is TRBV21-1, the J call TRBJ2-7; the table's TRBD2 call for D was not verified on the DNA. TRBV21-1 is an annotated pseudogene. This CDR3 has 18 amino acids. Written as DNA, the CDR3 is TGTGCCAGCAAGGTACTATTCCCTAAAACTAGCGGGAGGGATGAGCAGTACTTC. Protein sequence: CASKVLFPKTSGRDEQYF.

This clone is a singleton in its sample. The chain has TRBV28 and TRBJ2-7; a possible D gene is TRBD2 (5 bases). Per germline, CDR1 MDHEN and CDR2 SYDVKM. Trimming pared 5 bases from V and 0 bases from J, leaving 14 bases between. The CDR3 extends over 15 amino acids. The CDR3 reads CASSAASGGSYEQYF. The CDR3 coding sequence is TGTGCCAGCAGTGCGGCCAGCGGAGGCTCCTACGAGCAGTACTTC.

V is TRBV19 and J is TRBJ1-2; possibly TRBD1 for D (6 bases). Germline assignment: CDR1 LNHDA and CDR2 SQIVND (reference sequence). V was shortened by 7 bases and J by 6 bases, with 12 bases between the two germline ends. The CDR3 loop spans 12 amino acids. In DNA form, the CDR3 reads TGTGCCAGTAACGGGGGGCAGGATGGCTACACCTTC. Amino acid sequence: CASNGGQDGYTF.

The rearrangement uses TRBV11-2 and TRBJ2-3; 8 nucleotides line up with TRBD1. From germline, CDR1 is SGHAT and CDR2 FQNNGV. V lost 5 bases, J lost 10 bases, and 14 bases stayed unmatched. This CDR3 region has 15 residues. CDR3 nucleotides: TGTGCCAGCAGCCGGACAGGGCTCGTCCGGCCCGCGCAGTATTTT. It specifies CASSRTGLVRPAQYF.

V and J are TRBV5-4 and TRBJ2-2; 11 bases are shared with TRBD2. Germline values: CDR1 SGHNT, CDR2 YYREEE (reference sequence). The CDR3 loop spans 16 amino acids. Unmatched junction bases numbered 4, after V lost 4 bases and J lost 2 bases. The CDR3 sequence is CASSHGTSGNTGELFF. The DNA of the CDR3 is TGTGCCAGCAGCCACGGGACTAGCGGAAACACCGGGGAGCTGTTTTTT.

This chain links TRBV7-9 with TRBJ2-7, with TRBD2 matching over 13 bases. The trim removed 5 bases at V and 1 base at J, leaving 5 bases unmatched. The germline CDR1 and CDR2 sequences are SEHNR and FQNEAQ (reference sequence). This CDR3 has 16 amino acids. CDR3 in amino acids: CASSAGTSGTSYEQYF. The CDR3 DNA reads TGTGCCAGCAGCGCCGGGACTAGCGGGACATCCTACGAGCAGTACTTC.

The chain joins TRBV6-6 to TRBJ1-5; D may be TRBD1 (5 bases). The length of the CDR3 is 14 residues. Germline V gives CDR1 MNHNY, CDR2 SVGAGI (reference sequence). The V and J ends lost 3 bases and 7 bases respectively, with 13 bases between them. This CDR3 is CASSYGRGEQPQHF. The CDR3 nucleotides read TGTGCCAGCAGTTATGGACGGGGGGAACAGCCCCAGCATTTT.

This clone is medium-sized in the sample. The chain links TRBV15 to TRBJ2-1; D ambiguous. The ends were cut back, 1 base at V and 7 bases at J, with 8 bases in the middle. Germline CDR1 reads LNHNV; CDR2 reads YYDKDF (reference sequence). This CDR3 has 13 amino acids. The DNA of the CDR3 is TGTGCCACCAGCAGAGGGGTCGGAAATGAGCAGTTCTTC. It yields the protein CATSRGVGNEQFF.

This CDR3 reads CASSSLITDTQYF. DNA for the CDR3: TGTGCCAGCAGCTCCCTTATTACAGATACGCAGTATTTT. The chain is built from TRBV7-2 and TRBJ2-3; the D is unclear. The CDR3 spans 13 residues. Germline assignment: CDR1 SGHTA and CDR2 FQGNSA. V was shortened by 4 bases and J by 3 bases, with 8 bases between the two germline ends.

The chain links TRBV27 to TRBJ2-7; D might be TRBD1 or TRBD2, each matching 5 bases. V shed 6 bases and J shed 4 bases, with 13 bases lying between them. This CDR3 has 13 residues. Germline V CDR1 and CDR2: MNHEY, SMNVEV (reference sequence). CDR3 bases: TGTGCCAGCAGACCCGGGACCTCATACGAGCAGTACTTC. This encodes CASRPGTSYEQYF.

This clone has only one observation. The chain joins TRBV28 to TRBJ1-2; TRBD1 might be the D (5 bases). Germline V gives CDR1 MDHEN, CDR2 SYDVKM. Between the trimmed V and J ends, which lost 7 bases and 4 bases, there was a span of 10 bases. This CDR3 spans 12 amino acids. CDR3 protein: CASNSGTYGYTF. CDR3 nucleotides: TGTGCCAGCAATTCGGGGACCTATGGCTACACCTTC.

The chain has TRBV19 and TRBJ1-5; no clear D. This CDR3 has 11 residues. Trimming took off 10 bases at V and 2 bases at J, with 6 bases between the two ends. Per germline, CDR1 LNHDA and CDR2 SQIVND (reference sequence). The CDR3 DNA reads TGTGCCACCGGCCGCAATCAGCCCCAGCATTTT. Its protein is CATGRNQPQHF.

This rearrangement joins TRBV19 to TRBJ1-5; D is undetermined. CDR1 is LNHDA and CDR2 is SQIVND in the germline V gene (reference sequence). The CDR3 sequence is 12 residues long. Trimming took 0 bases from V and 7 from J, leaving 4 bases between them. CDR3 region: CASSIEWQPQHF. CDR3 in DNA: TGTGCCAGTAGTATAGAGTGGCAGCCCCAGCATTTT.

CDR3 loop: CASSSDRGGEQFF. In nucleotides, the CDR3 is TGTGCCAGCAGCTCGGACAGGGGAGGCGAGCAGTTCTTC. The rearrangement links TRBV5-4 to TRBJ2-1, with 9 bases aligning to TRBD1. Losses at the gene ends were 3 bases for V and 10 bases for J; bases not matched to a gene: 5. The length of the CDR3 is 13 residues. Germline loops: CDR1 SGHNT, CDR2 YYREEE (reference sequence).

This chain joins TRBV6-1 and TRBJ1-5, with D hard to call. CDR1 is MNHNS, CDR2 SASEGT, per germline. The CDR3 is 13 amino acids. The V and J ends lost 0 bases and 11 bases respectively, with 11 bases between them. The CDR3: CASSEARVGAQHF. The CDR3, as DNA: TGTGCCAGCAGTGAAGCGAGGGTGGGAGCCCAGCATTTT.

The rearrangement uses TRBV10-3 and TRBJ2-7; 9 bases are a match to TRBD1. The CDR3 has 15 amino acids. Trimming at V came to 6 bases and at J to 3 bases, leaving 9 bases not matched to a gene. CDR1 is ENHRY and CDR2 is SYGVKD in the germline V gene. The CDR3 region has the DNA TGTGCCATCAGGTCGTGGGACAGGGACCACTACGAGCAGTACTTC. Protein product: CAIRSWDRDHYEQYF.

The rearrangement uses TRBV29-1 and TRBJ1-2; 8 positions match TRBD1. With V trimmed by 6 bases and J by 8 bases, 8 bases remained unmatched. Germline V gene sequence: CDR1 SQVTM, CDR2 ANQGSEA. CDR3 length: 12 residues. Here the CDR3 reads CSVGRTGRGYTF. DNA of the CDR3: TGCAGCGTCGGCAGGACAGGGAGAGGCTACACCTTC.

The chain uses TRBV7-9 and TRBJ1-2; D is undetermined. V lost 2 bases, J lost 6 bases, and 16 bases lay in between. CDR1 and CDR2 (germline): SEHNR, FQNEAQ (reference sequence). The CDR3 has 15 amino acids. The CDR3 loop is CASSLSWGQLDGYTF. The DNA of the CDR3 is TGTGCCAGCAGCTTAAGTTGGGGTCAGTTGGATGGCTACACCTTC.